These 21 T cell receptor beta chains were sequenced from one sample in a study of blood T cell repertoires in COVID-19. TCRdb keeps only in-frame clones here, not all; method: immunoSEQ multiplex PCR. The data contain 150,000 or so clones, approximately 82% of them singletons. Sequences were obtained from peripheral blood. The receptor source for this set is a human donor with acute or convalescent COVID-19. The donor label of this sample is uncertain.

The V gene is TRBV7-2, the J gene TRBJ2-2; tentatively, D is TRBD2 (6 bases). V lost 2 bases and J 6 bases, leaving 10 bases between the germline ends. Germline CDR1 is SGHTA and CDR2 is FQGNSA. There are 14 residues in the CDR3. Here the CDR3 reads CASSLRRAAGELFF. DNA of the CDR3: TGTGCCAGCAGCTTAAGGAGGGCCGCCGGGGAGCTGTTTTTT.

CDR3 amino acids: CASSTNLFSGANVLTF. The DNA of the CDR3 is TGTGCCAGCAGCACTAACCTTTTCTCTGGGGCCAACGTCCTGACTTTC. The genes are TRBV7-2 and TRBJ2-6, with D hard to call. Trimming removed 5 bases at V and 0 bases at J, with 11 bases between. CDR3 length: 16 residues. Germline V CDR1 and CDR2: SGHTA, FQGNSA.

The V gene is TRBV6-1, the J gene TRBJ2-1, with a possible D match to TRBD2 (6 bases). V was clipped by 4 bases and J by 1 base, with 14 bases between them. Germline loops: CDR1 MNHNS, CDR2 SASEGT. The CDR3 runs 16 residues. CDR3 DNA sequence: TGTGCCAGCAGTGGATCCTTTGGGAGGTCCTACAATGAGCAGTTCTTC. Translated, it gives CASSGSFGRSYNEQFF.

The CDR3 DNA sequence: TGTGCCAGCAGTTCACAGGGAGAGAGTTCACCCCTCCACTTT. This sequence encodes CASSSQGESSPLHF. The chain uses TRBV6-2 or TRBV6-3 and TRBJ1-6, with D perhaps matching TRBD1 (6 bases). The CDR3 runs to 14 residues. The V end lost 4 bases, the J end lost 9 bases, and 13 bases lay between the germline ends. Germline CDR1 and CDR2: MNHEY and SVGEGT.

The genes are TRBV6-4 and TRBJ1-1, with 8 positions matching TRBD1. V was clipped by 6 bases and J by 4 bases; unmatched bases: 7. CDR3 length equals 14 residues. CDR1 is MRHNA, CDR2 SNTAGT, per germline. The CDR3 loop reads CASRVDRGGTEAFF. The CDR3 nucleotides read TGTGCCAGCAGGGTTGACAGGGGCGGCACTGAAGCTTTCTTT.

This chain uses TRBV5-4 with TRBJ1-2, with D possibly being TRBD1 (5 bases). The CDR3 consists of 15 residues. Germline CDR1 and CDR2: SGHNT and YYREEE (reference sequence). Trimming pared 0 bases from V and 2 bases from J, leaving 11 bases between. Here the CDR3 DNA reads TGTGCCAGCAGCTTGGCAGGGTCCCCAAACTATGGCTACACCTTC. Protein: CASSLAGSPNYGYTF.

The chain joins TRBV29-1 to TRBJ1-3; D uncertain. The germline V and J ends were trimmed by 2 bases and 4 bases, with 12 bases remaining between them. The length of the CDR3 is 14 residues. CDR1 and CDR2 (germline): SQVTM, ANQGSEA. Written as DNA, the CDR3 is TGCAGCGTTGAACATGGACCGGGGGGAAACACCATATATTTT. It encodes CSVEHGPGGNTIYF.

The genes are TRBV3-1 (or the pseudogene TRBV3-2) and TRBJ1-2; TRBD1 agrees at 7 bases. The germline gives CDR1 LGHDT, CDR2 YNNKEL (reference sequence). The CDR3 sequence is 13 residues long. The junction had 5 bases not matched to a gene; V was cut back by 4 bases and J by 6 bases. The CDR3 DNA reads TGTGCCAGCAGCCTGGACAGGTTGAATGGCTACACCTTC. It encodes CASSLDRLNGYTF.

This clone has at least ten counts. The chain recombines TRBV7-9 with TRBJ1-1; D is undetermined. V lost 6 bases and J 5 bases, leaving 19 bases between the germline ends. The CDR3 is made up of 15 amino acids. Germline assignment: CDR1 SEHNR and CDR2 FQNEAQ (reference sequence). The CDR3 DNA follows: TGTGCCAGCAGGGCGGGAAGACAAGGTGGGACTGAAGCTTTCTTT. Protein product: CASRAGRQGGTEAFF.

The genes are TRBV7-2 and TRBJ1-5; no reliable D call. Per germline, CDR1 SGHTA and CDR2 FQGNSA. This CDR3 spans 14 amino acids. Trimming removed 5 bases at V and 6 bases at J, with 14 bases between. Written as DNA, the CDR3 is TGTGCCAGCAGCCCCCGGGGTGGCGGTCAGCCCCAGCATTTT. Amino acids: CASSPRGGGQPQHF.

This clone has a single count. V is TRBV5-1 and J is TRBJ2-5; 7 nucleotides match TRBD2. The CDR3 extends over 16 amino acids. V lost 2 bases, J lost 0 bases, and 7 bases stayed unmatched. In germline, CDR1 is SGHRS, CDR2 YFSETQ. The CDR3 loop reads CASSFGEGPNQETQYF. Here the CDR3 DNA reads TGCGCCAGCAGCTTTGGGGAGGGGCCGAACCAAGAGACCCAGTACTTC.

The chain has TRBV5-6 and TRBJ2-2, with TRBD2 as a possible D gene (5 bases). The CDR3 sequence is 14 residues long. Germline values: CDR1 SGHDT, CDR2 YYEEEE. The ends were cut back, 0 bases at V and 7 bases at J, with 10 bases in the middle. CDR3: CASSLVPAVGELFF. CDR3 nucleotides: TGTGCCAGCAGCTTGGTTCCAGCGGTCGGGGAGCTGTTTTTT.

This rearrangement joins TRBV18 to TRBJ1-5; D possibly corresponds to TRBD1 (6 bases). Per the germline V gene, CDR1 is KGHSH and CDR2 is LQKENI. The CDR3 sequence is 15 residues long. Trimming shortened V by 0 bases and J by 4 bases, and 10 bases separated the two germline ends. CDR3 nucleotide sequence: TGTGCCAGCTCACCACCTGGACAGAGTAATCAGCCCCAGCATTTT. Translating it yields CASSPPGQSNQPQHF.

The chain uses TRBV4-1 and TRBJ1-1; D perhaps matches TRBD1 (6 bases). The CDR3 runs to 16 residues. Trimming stripped 0 bases from V and 0 bases from J, with 11 bases between. CDR1 is MGHRA and CDR2 is YSYEKL in the germline V gene. The CDR3, as DNA: TGCGCCAGCAGCCAAGATGATAGGGGGATGAACACTGAAGCTTTCTTT. Its translation: CASSQDDRGMNTEAFF.

The V gene is TRBV19, the J gene TRBJ1-5; D call uncertain. Germline CDR1 and CDR2: LNHDA and SQIVND (reference sequence). There are 14 residues in the CDR3. The V end was cut by 6 bases, the J end by 0 bases, with 9 bases between. CDR3 sequence reads: CASRQRYSNQPQHF. In nucleotides, the CDR3 is TGTGCCAGTAGGCAGAGGTATAGCAATCAGCCCCAGCATTTT.

The chain couples TRBV25-1 to TRBJ1-2; 8 nucleotides line up with TRBD1. V was pared by 4 bases and J by 0 bases, with 4 bases of the junction left unmatched. There are 15 residues in the CDR3. Germline lookup yields CDR1 MGHDK and CDR2 SYGVNS. In DNA form, the CDR3 reads TGTGCCAGCAGTGCCCCGGACAGGGCTAACTATGGCTACACCTTC. Translating it yields CASSAPDRANYGYTF.

The rearrangement joins TRBV6-2 or TRBV6-3 to TRBJ2-7, with 7 nucleotides matching TRBD1. The CDR3 has 18 amino acids. Per germline, CDR1 MNHEY and CDR2 SVGEGT. With 3 bases clipped from V and 5 bases from J, the junction kept 19 bases outside the gene matches. The CDR3, as DNA: TGTGCCAGCAGTTATGACCCCGAGACAGGGAACTCAGTTGACGAGCAGTACTTC. Translation gives CASSYDPETGNSVDEQYF.

The rearrangement links TRBV7-2 to TRBJ1-3; possible D gene TRBD1, 5 bases. This CDR3 has 16 amino acids. The V end lost 3 bases, the J end lost 1 base, and 13 bases lay between the germline ends. In germline, CDR1 is SGHTA, CDR2 FQGNSA. CDR3 amino acids: CASSFVQGSSGNTIYF. In DNA form, the CDR3 reads TGTGCCAGCAGCTTCGTTCAGGGTAGTTCTGGAAACACCATATATTTT.

This chain uses TRBV19 with TRBJ2-1, with D perhaps matching TRBD1 (6 bases). The CDR3 spans 15 residues. V lost 6 bases and J lost 10, with 22 bases in between. In germline, CDR1 is LNHDA, CDR2 SQIVND (reference sequence). The CDR3 here is CASSQGRASLGEQFF. The CDR3, as DNA: TGTGCCAGTAGCCAGGGGCGAGCGAGCTTAGGGGAGCAGTTCTTC.

CDR3 amino acids: CASSLEGVMSEKLFF. CDR3 DNA: TGCGCCAGCAGCTTGGAGGGGGTAATGAGTGAAAAACTGTTTTTT. The rearrangement joins TRBV5-1 to TRBJ1-4; tentatively, D is TRBD1 (6 bases). Germline CDR1 and CDR2: SGHRS and YFSETQ. The CDR3 length is 15 residues. The ends were cut back, 0 bases at V and 7 bases at J, with 13 bases in the middle.

This chain uses TRBV15 with TRBJ2-7, with D possibly TRBD2 on 5 matching bases. V lost 0 bases and J lost 0, with 12 bases in between. Germline V lookup: CDR1 LNHNV, CDR2 YYDKDF (reference sequence). The CDR3 has 16 amino acids. In DNA, the CDR3 is TGTGCCACCAGCAGAGAGAGGGCAGGCAACTCCTACGAGCAGTACTTC. Its translation is CATSRERAGNSYEQYF. Combining the CDR3 with reference TRBV15 and TRBJ2-7 gives the whole variable domain DAMVIQNPRYQVTQFGKPVTLSCSQTLNHNVMYWYQQKSSQAPKLLFHYYDKDFNNEADTPDNFQSRRPNTSFCFLDIRSPGLGDTAMYLCATSRERAGNSYEQYFGPGTRLTVT.